What follows describes a single T cell receptor beta chain. The data are from a study of blood T cell repertoires in COVID-19. Turning to the study itself: PBMCs, B-cell-depleted T cells, or T cells provided the cDNA or gDNA that made up the material.

This CDR3 region has 16 residues. CDR1 is SGHRS, CDR2 YFSETQ, per germline. V was clipped by 0 bases and J by 1 base, with 13 bases between them. The data were produced by immunoSEQ multiplex PCR, yet TCRdb's version contains in-frame clones alone and is incomplete. The table shows about 300,000 clones, with 80% to 95% occurring only once. This TCR was recovered from a woman in her thirties with COVID-19, enrolled during active disease. Sample: peripheral blood. V is TRBV5-1 and J is TRBJ1-1; D is unresolved. The DNA for the CDR3 is TGCGCCAGCAGCTTGGGGCTTCATCGTGAGAACACTGAAGCTTTCTTT. Protein: CASSLGLHRENTEAFF.